Reported below is one T cell receptor (beta chain). The target antigen is unknown. The entry originates in a study of blood T cells in healthy people across ages. The CDR3 sequence is 14 residues long. Between the trimmed V and J ends, which lost 0 bases and 4 bases, there was a span of 9 bases. From germline, CDR1 is SGDLS and CDR2 YYNGEE. The authors ran a second PCR of about 6 to 12 cycles using a sample-barcoded 5' primer and a J-beta primer mix. CDR3-containing paired-end reads numbered at least 2.5 million in each sample. TCRdb ran MiXCR on the 5' RACE reads and lists one entry per CDR3 protein. This table has hundreds of thousands of distinct CDR3 sequences, around three fifths appearing once. Study results and limitations: Diversity estimated from one million T cells was considered an underestimate.

The chain links TRBV9 to TRBJ2-3; no firm D call. The receptor was isolated from a man aged 40-49 years in good health. Sequenced material: blood. The CDR3 nucleotides are TGTGCCAGCAGCGTAGGGACCACGGCAGATACGCAGTATTTT. It yields the protein CASSVGTTADTQYF.